This T cell receptor (beta chain) was captured by sequencing in a study of CXCR3-negative and CXCR3-positive naive CD8 T cells. Overall study results and limits: Naive cells used TRBV-TRBJ genes in much the same way whether CXCR3-negative or CXCR3-positive; memory cells did not. TRB CDR3 properties served as the basis for inferring TCR strength, and surface CD5 was comparable between naive subsets.

CDR3 length: 14 residues. CDR1 SQVTM and CDR2 ANQGSEA come from the germline V gene. The TRB libraries of cDNA were built by UMI-labeled 5' RACE. TCRdb reanalyzed the 5' RACE reads and collapses them to one entry per CDR3 protein, without DNA. In total, the table holds tens of thousands of distinct CDR3 sequences. Of note for this clonotype: Its specificity is not known.

This clonotype originated in a human donor in good health. Some clones in this sample may be carry-over from other donors' samples. The sequenced sample was memory CD8+ T cells from blood. The chain carries TRBV29-1 and TRBJ1-2; TCRdb's D gene call, TRBD1, goes unchecked for lack of DNA. This CDR3 is CSVVDPDSGNGYTF. Drawing the rest from reference TRBV29-1 and TRBJ1-2, the complete variable domain is SAVISQKPSRDICQRGTSLTIQCQVDSQVTMMFWYRQQPGQSLTLIATANQGSEATYESGFVIDKFPISRPNLTFSTLTVSNMSPEDSSIYLCSVVDPDSGNGYTFGSGTRLTVV.